Below, 25 T cell receptor beta chains from the same sample are listed, as sequenced in a study of control samples from healthy donors and cancer patients. The data were produced by immunoSEQ multiplex PCR, yet TCRdb's version contains in-frame clones alone and is incomplete. The sample gives about 160,000 clones, 94% of which show up once; 8.5% is in the top ten. The sample consisted of blood. All receptors come from a woman aged 40 to 50 in good health.

The V call is TRBV2, the J call TRBJ2-2; possibly TRBD1 for D (5 bases). Germline V gene lookup returns CDR1 SNHLY and CDR2 FYNNEI. V was pared by 3 bases and J by 4 bases, with 9 bases between. The CDR3 spans 14 residues. CDR3 DNA: TGTGCCAGCAGTGAGGGAAGGGGCACCGGGGAGCTGTTTTTT. Amino acid sequence: CASSEGRGTGELFF.

V gene TRBV6-5 combines with J gene TRBJ1-1, with 8 bases matching TRBD1. The CDR3 is 15 residues long. V shed 0 bases and J 5 bases; nucleotides not matched to a gene: 5. From germline, CDR1 is MNHEY and CDR2 SVGAGI. Here the CDR3 reads CASSYSGTGVTEAFF. The CDR3 bases are TGTGCCAGCAGTTACTCCGGGACAGGTGTGACTGAAGCTTTCTTT.

CDR3 in DNA: TGTGCCAGTAGTACAGGGAAGAACAACTATGGCTACACCTTC. The encoded protein is CASSTGKNNYGYTF. This sequence joins TRBV19 and TRBJ1-2, with D tentatively TRBD1 (5 bases). V was shortened by 4 bases and J by 2 bases, with 11 bases between the two germline ends. CDR1 and CDR2 (germline): LNHDA, SQIVND (reference sequence). This CDR3 has 14 amino acids. Based on the CDR3 plus reference TRBV19 and TRBJ1-2, the full variable domain is DGGITQSPKYLFRKEGQNVTLSCEQNLNHDAMYWYRQDPGQGLRLIYYSQIVNDFQKGDIAEGYSVSREKKESFPLTVTSAQKNPTAFYLCASSTGKNNYGYTFGSGTRLTVV.

This chain uses TRBV27 with TRBJ1-5, with D hard to call. Germline loops: CDR1 MNHEY, CDR2 SMNVEV (reference sequence). CDR3 length: 12 residues. Deletions cut 3 bases from V and 3 bases from J, with 3 bases between. CDR3 loop: CASSFYNQPQHF. The DNA of the CDR3 is TGTGCCAGCAGTTTTTACAATCAGCCCCAGCATTTT.

V usage is TRBV28 and J usage is TRBJ1-5, with no clear D. Trimming shortened V by 7 bases and J by 3 bases, and 13 bases separated the two germline ends. CDR1 is MDHEN, CDR2 SYDVKM, per germline. The CDR3 runs 14 residues. The CDR3 coding sequence is TGTGCCAGCAAAATCACGGCATTCAATCAGCCCCAGCATTTT. This translates into CASKITAFNQPQHF.

V and J are TRBV7-2 and TRBJ1-1; 9 positions match TRBD1. The ends lost 5 bases at V and 4 bases at J; junction bases unmatched: 8. Germline CDR1 reads SGHTA; CDR2 reads FQGNSA. This CDR3 comprises 15 residues. CDR3 in DNA: TGTGCCAGCAGCCGTACAGGGGGCGGTGGCACTGAAGCTTTCTTT. It is translated as CASSRTGGGGTEAFF.

Comment on this clone: The same CDR3 also results from other DNA sequences found in this sample. The chain joins TRBV6-6 to TRBJ1-2, with 10 bases matching TRBD1. This CDR3 contains 14 residues. The V and J ends lost 5 bases and 2 bases, in that order; junction bases with no gene match: 2. Germline CDR1 is MNHNY and CDR2 is SVGAGI (reference sequence). CDR3 in amino acids: CASSRGQGNYGYTF. The CDR3 DNA follows: TGTGCCAGCAGTCGGGGACAGGGGAACTATGGCTACACCTTC.

The V gene is TRBV6-6, the J gene TRBJ1-6; TRBD1 matches at 7 bases. J gave up 7 bases and V 2 bases, and 8 bases lay outside the gene matches. The length of the CDR3 is 16 residues. From germline, CDR1 is MNHNY and CDR2 SVGAGI (reference sequence). CDR3 DNA sequence: TGTGCCAGCAGTTACAGAATGGGACAGTTAAATTCACCCCTCCACTTT. Its translation: CASSYRMGQLNSPLHF.

This rearrangement joins TRBV27 to TRBJ2-4; D gene unclear. V shed 2 bases and J shed 6 bases, with 11 bases lying between them. The germline V gene has CDR1 MNHEY and CDR2 SMNVEV (reference sequence). This CDR3 has 14 residues. The CDR3 here is CASSLQAASNIQYF. The CDR3 nucleotides are TGTGCCAGCAGTTTACAGGCGGCGTCAAACATTCAGTACTTC.

The V call is TRBV20-1, the J call TRBJ1-1; D call uncertain. The CDR3 spans 11 residues. Between the trimmed V and J ends, which lost 0 bases and 6 bases, there was a span of 5 bases. Germline V gene sequence: CDR1 DFQATT, CDR2 SNEGSKA (reference sequence). CDR3 coding DNA: TGCAGTGCTAGAGATAGCTCTGAAGCTTTCTTT. Its protein is CSARDSSEAFF.

This chain connects TRBV12-3 or TRBV12-4 to TRBJ2-7; TRBD1 agrees at 7 bases. With V trimmed by 7 bases and J by 2 bases, 5 bases remained unmatched. The CDR3 is 13 amino acids. CDR3: CASKSGTAYEQYF. The DNA of the CDR3 is TGTGCCAGCAAGTCCGGGACAGCCTACGAGCAGTACTTC.

For the CDR3, the DNA is TGTGCCAGCAGCCTACCGACAGGCCTAGCCAAAAACATTCAGTACTTC. This encodes CASSLPTGLAKNIQYF. This chain links TRBV7-2 with TRBJ2-4, with D tentatively TRBD1 (6 bases). Looked up from germline, CDR1 is SGHTA and CDR2 is FQGNSA. The CDR3 contains 16 residues. V was shortened by 5 bases and J by 0 bases, with 14 bases between the two germline ends.

V and J are TRBV4-3 and TRBJ2-2, with D maybe TRBD1 (6 bases). CDR1 is LGHNA, CDR2 YSLEER, per germline. The CDR3 covers 16 residues. Trimming pared 0 bases from V and 0 bases from J, leaving 8 bases between. CDR3 sequence (DNA): TGCGCCAGCAGCCAAGATGGGACAACGAACACCGGGGAGCTGTTTTTT. Its translation is CASSQDGTTNTGELFF.

The rearrangement uses TRBV3-1 (or the pseudogene TRBV3-2) and TRBJ1-2, with D possibly being TRBD1 (5 bases). The CDR3 runs to 14 residues. The germline V and J ends were trimmed by 9 bases and 8 bases, with 22 bases remaining between them. Germline loops: CDR1 LGHDT, CDR2 YNNKEL (reference sequence). The CDR3 DNA is TGTGCCAGTTCGACGGCGTTGAGGGGCAGCGGCTACACCTTC. This codes for CASSTALRGSGYTF.

This clone was found once. The chain combines TRBV7-2 with TRBJ2-1, with 13 bases aligning to TRBD2. This CDR3 is 17 amino acids long. V was pared by 5 bases and J by 4 bases, with 8 bases of the junction left unmatched. Germline loops: CDR1 SGHTA, CDR2 FQGNSA. The DNA for the CDR3 is TGTGCCAGCAGCCTATACATGACTAGCGGGAGGTACAATGAGCAGTTCTTC. Translated, it gives CASSLYMTSGRYNEQFF.

This rearrangement joins TRBV29-1 to TRBJ1-1; no reliable D call. CDR1 is SQVTM, CDR2 ANQGSEA, per germline. V lost 4 bases and J lost 2, with 8 bases in between. The length of the CDR3 is 12 residues. DNA of the CDR3: TGCAGCGTTGGATTGCCTAACACTGAAGCTTTCTTT. Translated, it gives CSVGLPNTEAFF.

V is TRBV19 and J is TRBJ2-6, with a weak D call TRBD2 (5 bases). The V gene's germline CDR1 is LNHDA and CDR2 SQIVND (reference sequence). V was trimmed by 10 bases and J by 3 bases, leaving 13 bases between them. This CDR3 has 14 residues. Written as DNA, the CDR3 is TGTGCCACCAATCAGGCGGGTGGGGCCAACGTCCTGACTTTC. It translates to CATNQAGGANVLTF.

The J gene is TRBJ1-6, the V gene TRBV6-6; tentative D call: TRBD1 (5 bases). The CDR3 sequence is 15 residues long. The V gene's germline CDR1 is MNHNY and CDR2 SVGAGI (reference sequence). Trimming left V 3 bases short and J 7 bases short, with 13 bases between. The CDR3 reads CASSYPGGVNSPLHF. The CDR3 DNA reads as TGTGCCAGCAGTTATCCCGGGGGGGTAAATTCACCCCTCCACTTT.

This chain connects TRBV7-9 to TRBJ1-1, with D maybe TRBD1 (6 bases). Germline V gene sequence: CDR1 SEHNR, CDR2 FQNEAQ (reference sequence). This CDR3 has 14 amino acids. With 2 bases removed from V and 5 bases from J, the gap between germline ends came to 12 bases. The CDR3 bases are TGTGCCAGCAGCTTACAGGGGTTGGGTACTGAAGCTTTCTTT. Its protein product is CASSLQGLGTEAFF.

This clone was found a few times. The V and J genes are TRBV5-4 and TRBJ1-2; perhaps TRBD1 as D (6 bases). The V gene lost 10 bases and the J gene lost 4 bases, with 17 bases spanning the gap. Germline loops: CDR1 SGHNT, CDR2 YYREEE (reference sequence). This CDR3 region has 13 residues. The CDR3 sequence is CAGGNRVSYGYTF. The CDR3 region has the DNA TGTGCCGGTGGGAACAGGGTTTCCTATGGCTACACCTTC.

The chain links TRBV6-6 to TRBJ1-4, with D uncertain. Trimming took 7 bases from V and 8 from J, leaving 17 bases between them. The CDR3 contains 14 residues. Germline V gives CDR1 MNHNY, CDR2 SVGAGI (reference sequence). The CDR3 loop reads CASTINPAAEKLFF. CDR3 nucleotides: TGTGCCAGCACCATCAACCCGGCCGCGGAAAAACTGTTTTTT.

This clone was counted once. The J gene is TRBJ2-5, the V gene TRBV5-1, with a tentative D call TRBD1 (5 bases). CDR3 length: 15 residues. The V end was cut by 0 bases, the J end by 1 base, with 10 bases between. Germline V gene lookup returns CDR1 SGHRS and CDR2 YFSETQ. Here the CDR3 reads CASSLAWGSQETQYF. The CDR3 nucleotides are TGCGCCAGCAGCTTGGCTTGGGGCAGCCAAGAGACCCAGTACTTC.

The genes are TRBV5-1 and TRBJ1-2, with 7 bases identical to TRBD1. The CDR3 consists of 15 residues. V lost 5 bases and J lost 7; bases outside the gene matches: 14. Germline-derived CDR1 and CDR2 are SGHRS and YFSETQ. The CDR3 nucleotides read TGCGCCAGCAGTAAGATACAGGGGATCGATTCTGGCTACACCTTC. It encodes CASSKIQGIDSGYTF.

The chain links TRBV6-5 to TRBJ2-7; 9 bases match TRBD1. The germline V gene encodes CDR1 MNHEY and CDR2 SVGAGI. CDR3 size: 14 residues. The trim removed 6 bases at V and 5 bases at J, leaving 8 bases unmatched. The CDR3 coding sequence is TGTGCCAGCAGCCGGGACAGGGAAACCGACGAGCAGTACTTC. Protein sequence: CASSRDRETDEQYF.

This clone came up once. CDR3 protein: CASSLGPSSNQPQHF. For the CDR3, the DNA is TGCGCCAGCAGCTTGGGACCGAGCAGTAATCAGCCCCAGCATTTT. The rearrangement uses TRBV5-1 and TRBJ1-5, with unresolved D. Trimming stripped 0 bases from V and 4 bases from J, with 11 bases between. The V gene's germline CDR1 is SGHRS and CDR2 YFSETQ. This CDR3 is 15 amino acids long.